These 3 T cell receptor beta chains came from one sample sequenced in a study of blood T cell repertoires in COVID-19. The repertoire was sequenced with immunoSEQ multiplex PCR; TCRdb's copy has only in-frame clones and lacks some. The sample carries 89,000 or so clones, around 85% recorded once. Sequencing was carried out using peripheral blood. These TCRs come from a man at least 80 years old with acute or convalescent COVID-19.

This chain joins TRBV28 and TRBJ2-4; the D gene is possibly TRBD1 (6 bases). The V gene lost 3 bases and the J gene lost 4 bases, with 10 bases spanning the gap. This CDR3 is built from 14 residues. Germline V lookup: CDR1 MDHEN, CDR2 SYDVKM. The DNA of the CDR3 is TGTGCCAGCAGTTTCCACAGGGAAAAAAACATTCAGTACTTC. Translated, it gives CASSFHREKNIQYF.

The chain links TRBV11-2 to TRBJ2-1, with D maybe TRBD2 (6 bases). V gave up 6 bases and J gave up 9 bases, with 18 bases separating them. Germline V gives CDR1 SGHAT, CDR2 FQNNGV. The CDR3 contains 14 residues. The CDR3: CASRPAGSSGEQFF. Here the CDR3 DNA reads TGTGCCAGCAGGCCCGCGGGGTCAAGCGGTGAGCAGTTCTTC.

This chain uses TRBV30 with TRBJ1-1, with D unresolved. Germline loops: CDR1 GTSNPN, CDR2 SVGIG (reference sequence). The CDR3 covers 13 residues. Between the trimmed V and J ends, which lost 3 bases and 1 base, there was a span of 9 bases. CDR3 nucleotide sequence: TGTGCCTGGAGCACCGGAGGGAACACTGAAGCTTTCTTT. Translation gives CAWSTGGNTEAFF.